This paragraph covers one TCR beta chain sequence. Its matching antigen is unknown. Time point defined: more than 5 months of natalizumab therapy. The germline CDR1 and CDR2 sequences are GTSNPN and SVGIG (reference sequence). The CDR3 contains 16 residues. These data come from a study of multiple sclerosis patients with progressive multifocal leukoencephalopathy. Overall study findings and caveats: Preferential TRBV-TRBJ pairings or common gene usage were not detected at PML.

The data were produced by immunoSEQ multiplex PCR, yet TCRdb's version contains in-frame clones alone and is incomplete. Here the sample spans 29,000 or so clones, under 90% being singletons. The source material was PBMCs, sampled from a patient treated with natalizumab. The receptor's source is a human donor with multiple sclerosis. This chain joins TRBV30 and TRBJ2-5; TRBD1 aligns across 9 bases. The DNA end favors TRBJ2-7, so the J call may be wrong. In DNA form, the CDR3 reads TGTGCCTGTACAACCCTCGGGACAGGGAAAAAGGACGAGCAGTACTTC. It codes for CACTTLGTGKKDEQYF.